This T cell receptor (beta chain) came from a study of blood T cells in healthy people across ages. Every sample gave at least 5.5 micrograms of total RNA when it was extracted. Then a second PCR, running about 6 to 12 cycles, was carried out with a sample-barcoded 5' primer and a J-beta primer mix. Carrying 12 random nucleotides, a template-switch adaptor labeled each individual cDNA molecule. TCRdb processed the 5' RACE reads anew with MiXCR; each CDR3 protein has one entry. The sample lists under 950,000 distinct CDR3 sequences; 22% were seen once. The V end was cut by 5 bases, the J end by 5 bases, with 15 bases between. The length of the CDR3 is 14 residues. Germline V CDR1 and CDR2: MNHEY, SVGAGI. Notes on this clonotype: No antigen is known for it.

Study conclusions and caveats: While age rose, TCR beta diversity per million T cells dropped in a roughly linear way. The CMV status of each donor remained undetermined, and this could have confounded shifts in expanded clonotypes.

This TCR was recovered from a man in his 70s in good health. Sequenced input: blood. J is TRBJ2-5 and V is TRBV6-5, with D perhaps TRBD1 (5 bases). The CDR3 here is CASSPPGIGETQYF. CDR3 sequence (DNA): TGTGCCAGCAGTCCACCAGGGATAGGGGAGACCCAGTACTTC.